These 32 T cell receptor beta chains came from one sample sequenced in a study of OX40 agonist ivuxolimab in advanced cancers. Data came from immunoSEQ multiplex PCR; TCRdb stores just in-frame clones and leaves some out. The data contain around 100,000 clones, roughly nine tenths of them singletons. The source was CD4+ or CD8+ T cells sorted from blood, collected in a trial of the OX40 agonist ivuxolimab. The receptor set was obtained from an adult with an advanced solid tumor such as melanoma, head and neck, liver or kidney cancer.

This clone was seen a single time. This sample includes further DNA sequences coding for the same CDR3. The CDR3: CAWSVRARGAGAYEQYF. CDR3 coding DNA: TGTGCCTGGAGTGTACGGGCGCGGGGGGCTGGGGCCTACGAGCAGTACTTC. The V call is TRBV30, the J call TRBJ2-7; 8 bases match TRBD2. The CDR3 length is 17 residues. Germline values: CDR1 GTSNPN, CDR2 SVGIG (reference sequence). V dropped 0 bases and J dropped 2; count of bases not matched to a gene: 12. The whole variable domain, filled in from reference TRBV30 and TRBJ2-7, reads SQTIHQWPATLVQPVGSPLSLECTVEGTSNPNLYWYRQAAGRGLQLLFYSVGIGQISSEVPQNLSASRPQDRQFILSSKKLLLSDSGFYLCAWSVRARGAGAYEQYFGPGTRLTVT.

This clone was counted a single time. This rearrangement joins TRBV5-6 to TRBJ2-1; D perhaps matches TRBD1 (5 bases). This CDR3 region has 14 residues. The V gene's germline CDR1 is SGHDT and CDR2 YYEEEE. V lost 4 bases, J lost 5 bases, and 13 bases lay in between. This CDR3 is CASSTQGRDNEQFF. The CDR3 DNA sequence: TGTGCCAGCAGCACCCAGGGAAGGGACAATGAGCAGTTCTTC. The complete variable domain, with remaining parts taken from reference TRBV5-6 and TRBJ2-1, reads DAGVTQSPTHLIKTRGQQVTLRCSPKSGHDTVSWYQQALGQGPQFIFQYYEEEERQRGNFPDRFSGHQFPNYSSELNVNALLLGDSALYLCASSTQGRDNEQFFGPGTRLTVL.

This clone has just a few counts. V usage is TRBV6-1 and J usage is TRBJ1-4; D might be TRBD1 (6 bases). This CDR3 contains 15 residues. Per the germline V gene, CDR1 is MNHNS and CDR2 is SASEGT. V was cut by 6 bases and J by 5 bases, with 16 bases left in between. CDR3 region: CASSITGRGNEKLFF. CDR3 nucleotide sequence: TGTGCCAGCAGCATAACAGGGAGGGGAAATGAAAAACTGTTTTTT.

The chain couples TRBV2 to TRBJ1-1; D is possibly TRBD1 (5 bases). Germline values: CDR1 SNHLY, CDR2 FYNNEI. The CDR3 is 17 amino acids. Deletions cut 2 bases from V and 2 bases from J, with 18 bases between. The CDR3 here is CASSELLSQGSNTEAFF. The CDR3 nucleotides are TGTGCCAGCAGTGAACTCCTTTCCCAGGGCAGCAACACTGAAGCTTTCTTT.

This sequence joins TRBV7-3 and TRBJ2-1, with 11 positions matching TRBD2. The germline gives CDR1 SGHTA, CDR2 FQGTGA. This CDR3 has 19 residues. The V and J ends lost 4 bases and 1 base, in that order; junction bases with no gene match: 12. This chain's CDR3 is CASSSTLGTSGSSYNEQFF. CDR3 sequence (DNA): TGTGCCAGCAGCTCCACCCTGGGGACTAGCGGATCATCCTACAATGAGCAGTTCTTC.

The chain recombines TRBV30 with TRBJ1-4; D is ambiguous. The CDR3 consists of 15 residues. V lost 0 bases, J lost 8 bases, and 16 bases lay in between. CDR1 and CDR2 (germline): GTSNPN, SVGIG (reference sequence). CDR3 region: CAWSVPSGVNEKLFF. The CDR3 coding sequence is TGTGCCTGGAGTGTACCTTCCGGGGTTAACGAAAAACTGTTTTTT. Full variable domain (outside the CDR3, taken from reference TRBV30 and TRBJ1-4): SQTIHQWPATLVQPVGSPLSLECTVEGTSNPNLYWYRQAAGRGLQLLFYSVGIGQISSEVPQNLSASRPQDRQFILSSKKLLLSDSGFYLCAWSVPSGVNEKLFFGSGTQLSVL.

The rearrangement uses TRBV19 and TRBJ2-7; 13 bases are shared with TRBD2. Germline V gives CDR1 LNHDA, CDR2 SQIVND (reference sequence). The CDR3 sequence is 16 residues long. J gave up 7 bases and V 5 bases, and 11 bases lay outside the gene matches. The CDR3 region has the DNA TGTGCCAGTAGTTCCCCGGGACTAGCGGGGAGGGGAGAGCAGTACTTC. This gives the protein CASSSPGLAGRGEQYF.

The chain couples TRBV7-3 to TRBJ2-2; D remains ambiguous. CDR3 size: 14 residues. V lost 5 bases, J lost 0 bases, and 7 bases lay in between. Looked up from germline, CDR1 is SGHTA and CDR2 is FQGTGA. CDR3: CASSTYANTGELFF. CDR3 in DNA: TGTGCCAGCAGCACCTATGCGAACACCGGGGAGCTGTTTTTT.

This clone was found a few times. The gene calls are TRBV6-5 and TRBJ2-7; 13 bases are shared with TRBD2. Germline V gene lookup returns CDR1 MNHEY and CDR2 SVGAGI. This CDR3 is built from 16 residues. The ends lost 0 bases at V and 3 bases at J; junction bases unmatched: 2. The CDR3 loop reads CASSYSRTSGSYEQYF. The CDR3 DNA sequence: TGTGCCAGCAGTTACTCACGGACTAGCGGGAGCTACGAGCAGTACTTC.

The rearrangement joins TRBV7-9 to TRBJ2-2, with D perhaps matching TRBD1 (6 bases). This CDR3 has 14 residues. CDR1 is SEHNR, CDR2 FQNEAQ, per germline (reference sequence). Trimming cost V 4 bases and J 7 bases, with 13 bases left between them. CDR3: CASSSTGIRGELFF. The DNA for the CDR3 is TGTGCCAGCAGCTCCACAGGGATTCGCGGGGAGCTGTTTTTT.

The chain has TRBV5-6 and TRBJ2-7, with D uncertain. V lost 1 base and J lost 2, with 10 bases in between. This CDR3 is 14 amino acids long. Germline V gene lookup returns CDR1 SGHDT and CDR2 YYEEEE. The CDR3 coding sequence is TGTGCCAGCAGCTTGACCCTCACCCCCTACGAGCAGTACTTC. Amino acid sequence: CASSLTLTPYEQYF.

The chain joins TRBV11-2 to TRBJ2-2, with 12 bases aligning to TRBD2. With 3 bases clipped from V and 0 bases from J, the junction kept 2 bases outside the gene matches. CDR1 and CDR2 (germline): SGHAT, FQNNGV. The CDR3 contains 17 residues. The DNA of the CDR3 is TGTGCCAGCAGCTTCCGACTAGCGGGGGCGAACACCGGGGAGCTGTTTTTT. It yields the protein CASSFRLAGANTGELFF.

The chain combines TRBV4-1 with TRBJ2-2, with 8 bases identical to TRBD2. With V trimmed by 0 bases and J by 4 bases, 19 bases remained unmatched. Germline V CDR1 and CDR2: MGHRA, YSYEKL. The CDR3 totals 21 residues. The CDR3 protein is CASSQERLSGSLLSGTGELFF. The CDR3 DNA follows: TGCGCCAGCAGCCAAGAAAGATTGAGCGGGAGTTTACTGTCGGGCACCGGGGAGCTGTTTTTT.

This clone was seen once. The chain has TRBV2 and TRBJ2-5; TRBD1 is a possible D gene (5 bases). The CDR3 sequence is 14 residues long. Germline CDR1 reads SNHLY; CDR2 reads FYNNEI. The germline V and J ends were trimmed by 6 bases and 1 base, with 12 bases remaining between them. The CDR3 sequence is CASSIQAPQETQYF. The DNA of the CDR3 is TGTGCCAGCAGCATACAGGCCCCCCAAGAGACCCAGTACTTC.

This sequence joins TRBV13 and TRBJ1-1, with 7 bases lining up with TRBD1. J gave up 1 base and V 4 bases, and 3 bases lay outside the gene matches. The CDR3 contains 14 residues. Germline V gene lookup returns CDR1 PRHDT and CDR2 FYEKMQ (reference sequence). The CDR3 DNA sequence: TGTGCCAGCAGCTCGGGACAGCCGAACACTGAAGCTTTCTTT. As protein: CASSSGQPNTEAFF.

The CDR3 sequence: CASSSGGPLEQYF. CDR3 coding DNA: TGTGCCAGCAGCTCGGGGGGGCCTCTCGAGCAGTACTTC. The chain couples TRBV7-6 to TRBJ2-7; 8 bases line up with TRBD2. Per the germline V gene, CDR1 is SGHVS and CDR2 is FNYEAQ. The CDR3 is made up of 13 amino acids. V lost 4 bases to trimming and J lost 6 bases; unmatched junction nucleotides: 5.

The J gene is TRBJ1-6, the V gene TRBV7-9, with D hard to call. CDR1 SEHNR and CDR2 FQNEAQ come from the germline V gene (reference sequence). V was clipped by 4 bases and J by 4 bases, with 11 bases between them. The CDR3 runs 15 residues. In DNA form, the CDR3 reads TGTGCCAGCAGCTATGGGTCAGCTTATAATTCACCCCTCCACTTT. Translating gives CASSYGSAYNSPLHF.

This clone was observed a few times. This chain links TRBV7-2 with TRBJ1-4; tentative D call: TRBD1 (6 bases). Germline-derived CDR1 and CDR2 are SGHTA and FQGNSA. The V and J ends lost 1 base and 5 bases respectively, with 8 bases between them. CDR3 length: 14 residues. This chain's CDR3 is CASSLVRGNEKLFF. The CDR3 DNA sequence: TGTGCCAGCAGCTTAGTGAGGGGGAATGAAAAACTGTTTTTT.

This chain links TRBV19 with TRBJ1-5; D gene ambiguous. The CDR3 extends over 16 amino acids. From germline, CDR1 is LNHDA and CDR2 SQIVND (reference sequence). Between the trimmed V and J ends, which lost 5 bases and 0 bases, there was a span of 14 bases. Here the CDR3 reads CASSLLSRGSNQPQHF. CDR3 sequence (DNA): TGTGCCAGTAGTCTTCTCAGCCGGGGTAGCAATCAGCCCCAGCATTTT.

This clone is a singleton in its sample. Other DNA sequences in this specimen translate into the identical CDR3. V usage is TRBV6-5 and J usage is TRBJ1-1; D uncertain. CDR1 and CDR2 (germline): MNHEY, SVGAGI. V lost 1 base and J lost 2, with 5 bases in between. This CDR3 is 13 amino acids long. In DNA, the CDR3 is TGTGCCAGCAGTTACTTTAGAAACACTGAAGCTTTCTTT. Its protein is CASSYFRNTEAFF.

The gene calls are TRBV27 and TRBJ1-6; perhaps TRBD1 as D (6 bases). Deletions cut 2 bases from V and 6 bases from J, with 11 bases between. CDR3 length: 15 residues. In germline, CDR1 is MNHEY, CDR2 SMNVEV (reference sequence). CDR3 amino acids: CASSLRGHTNSPLHF. CDR3 DNA: TGTGCCAGCAGTTTAAGGGGACACACTAATTCACCCCTCCACTTT.

CDR3 coding DNA: TGTGCCAGCAGTTTAATGGGCACAGATACGCAGTATTTT. The encoded protein is CASSLMGTDTQYF. The rearrangement uses TRBV27 and TRBJ2-3; D is uncertain. Germline CDR1 and CDR2: MNHEY and SMNVEV (reference sequence). V gave up 2 bases and J gave up 1 base, with 4 bases separating them. The CDR3 covers 13 residues.

This rearrangement joins TRBV10-1 to TRBJ2-7; tentatively, D is TRBD2 (6 bases). Trimming stripped 5 bases from V and 6 bases from J, with 8 bases between. This CDR3 spans 11 amino acids. The germline gives CDR1 WNHNN, CDR2 SYGVQD (reference sequence). In DNA, the CDR3 is TGCGCCAGCAGTCGACTAGGCGAGCAGTACTTC. Amino acid sequence: CASSRLGEQYF.

V gene TRBV10-2 combines with J gene TRBJ1-1; 7 positions match TRBD1. CDR1 is WSHSY, CDR2 SAAADI, per germline. Trimming removed 1 base from V and 4 bases from J; junction bases left unmatched: 9. The CDR3 has 16 amino acids. The CDR3 spells CASSEFPGGASTEAFF. The CDR3 DNA sequence: TGCGCCAGCAGTGAGTTCCCAGGGGGGGCGAGCACTGAAGCTTTCTTT.

V is TRBV4-2 and J is TRBJ2-1; TRBD2 might be the D (6 bases). Deletions cut 1 base from V and 7 bases from J, with 14 bases between. The V gene's germline CDR1 is LGHNA and CDR2 YNFKEQ. The CDR3 has 15 residues. CDR3 protein: CASSQVGTAGNEQFF. CDR3 coding DNA: TGTGCCAGCAGCCAAGTGGGGACTGCCGGAAATGAGCAGTTCTTC.

V and J are TRBV6-5 and TRBJ1-3, with D unresolved. Germline CDR1 is MNHEY and CDR2 is SVGAGI. V shed 0 bases and J shed 1 base, with 10 bases lying between them. The CDR3 runs to 16 residues. Written as DNA, the CDR3 is TGTGCCAGCAGTTACTCGACGGGATTTTCTGGAAACACCATATATTTT. Translating gives CASSYSTGFSGNTIYF.

The gene calls are TRBV27 and TRBJ2-7; 12 bases map to TRBD1. This CDR3 has 16 residues. The germline V gene has CDR1 MNHEY and CDR2 SMNVEV (reference sequence). V gave up 7 bases and J gave up 6 bases; unmatched junction bases: 13. In nucleotides, the CDR3 is TGTGCCAGCAATCGTGGGGGACAGGGGGCGGCGGGCGAGCAGTACTTC. Protein sequence: CASNRGGQGAAGEQYF.

The chain carries TRBV6-5 and TRBJ2-2; D remains ambiguous. CDR1 is MNHEY and CDR2 is SVGAGI in the germline V gene. The CDR3 consists of 15 residues. V was trimmed by 6 bases and J by 3 bases, leaving 14 bases between them. DNA of the CDR3: TGTGCCAGCAGCCAGGAAGGGCAAGACACCGGGGAGCTGTTTTTT. Its translation: CASSQEGQDTGELFF.

With regard to this clone: The junction shows a germline mismatch at one end, possibly a read error. The chain employs TRBV7-2 and TRBJ2-7, with TRBD2 matching 13 bases. CDR1 SGHTA and CDR2 FQGNSA come from the germline V gene. This CDR3 comprises 15 residues. For the CDR3, the DNA is TGTGCCAGCAGCCAGACGGGACTAGCGGGAATGGCCATGGACTTC. Its translation: CASSQTGLAGMAMDF.

This chain connects TRBV6-5 to TRBJ1-1; 7 bases map to TRBD1. The V and J ends lost 2 bases and 3 bases, in that order; junction bases with no gene match: 3. The CDR3 totals 14 residues. The V gene's germline CDR1 is MNHEY and CDR2 SVGAGI. The CDR3 sequence is CASSYQGGYTEAFF. The DNA of the CDR3 is TGTGCCAGCAGTTACCAGGGGGGGTACACTGAAGCTTTCTTT.

This clone has a single count. The gene calls are TRBV11-3 and TRBJ2-1; D is undetermined. The CDR3 consists of 16 residues. The V gene's germline CDR1 is SGHNT and CDR2 YENEEA. V dropped 5 bases and J dropped 3 bases, with 17 bases sitting between them. CDR3: CASSPRRDKSYNEQFF. The CDR3 region has the DNA TGTGCCAGCAGCCCACGCCGCGACAAAAGCTACAATGAGCAGTTCTTC. Full variable domain (outside the CDR3, taken from reference TRBV11-3 and TRBJ2-1): EAGVVQSPRYKIIEKKQPVAFWCNPISGHNTLYWYLQNLGQGPELLIRYENEEAVDDSQLPKDRFSAERLKGVDSTLKIQPAELGDSAVYLCASSPRRDKSYNEQFFGPGTRLTVL.

The V gene is TRBV27, the J gene TRBJ1-1, with a tentative D call TRBD1 (6 bases). The germline V gene encodes CDR1 MNHEY and CDR2 SMNVEV (reference sequence). Deletions cut 5 bases from V and 2 bases from J, with 15 bases between. CDR3 length equals 15 residues. The CDR3 DNA reads TGTGCCAGCAGTCTAGGGGGGGGCGTCAACACTGAAGCTTTCTTT. Encoded protein: CASSLGGGVNTEAFF.